This TCR beta chain was sequenced during a study of T cell responses to AZD1222 COVID-19 vaccine. CDR1 and CDR2 from the germline V gene are LNHDA and SQIVND (reference sequence). V shed 3 bases and J shed 0 bases, with 11 bases lying between them. The CDR3 runs 15 residues. Clones were sequenced by immunoSEQ multiplex PCR, and TCRdb holds only the in-frame ones, with some missing. The sample carries 130,000 or so clones, 85% to 95% recorded once. The chain uses TRBV19 and TRBJ1-1; TRBD1 is a possible D gene (5 bases). This sequence originates from an adult in good health. This material consisted of peripheral blood, taken on day 0 of AZD1222 vaccination. The CDR3 DNA sequence: TGTGCCAGTAGTATGGCAGGGCATATGAACACTGAAGCTTTCTTT. This translates into CASSMAGHMNTEAFF.